This TCR beta chain was observed in a study of blood T cell repertoires in COVID-19. Original handling: Estimated nucleated cell counts came from reference gene primer amplification. Sequencing used immunoSEQ multiplex PCR; TCRdb keeps in-frame clones, though not all of them. That table furnishes V, J and clone size, whereas the DNA furnished D and trimming. Seen here are some 150,000 clones, around 80% observed once, and the top ten hold approximately 0.5%. CDR1 is LGHNA and CDR2 is YNFKEQ in the germline V gene. V dropped 2 bases and J dropped 6; count of bases not matched to a gene: 11. The CDR3 runs 17 residues.

Material: peripheral blood. The gene calls are TRBV4-2 and TRBJ2-3, with 10 bases aligning to TRBD2. This receptor was identified in a man in his 60s with acute or convalescent COVID-19. The CDR3 DNA sequence: TGTGCCAGCAGCCAATACGGTCTAGCGGGAGCTCAGGATACGCAGTATTTT. Protein: CASSQYGLAGAQDTQYF.